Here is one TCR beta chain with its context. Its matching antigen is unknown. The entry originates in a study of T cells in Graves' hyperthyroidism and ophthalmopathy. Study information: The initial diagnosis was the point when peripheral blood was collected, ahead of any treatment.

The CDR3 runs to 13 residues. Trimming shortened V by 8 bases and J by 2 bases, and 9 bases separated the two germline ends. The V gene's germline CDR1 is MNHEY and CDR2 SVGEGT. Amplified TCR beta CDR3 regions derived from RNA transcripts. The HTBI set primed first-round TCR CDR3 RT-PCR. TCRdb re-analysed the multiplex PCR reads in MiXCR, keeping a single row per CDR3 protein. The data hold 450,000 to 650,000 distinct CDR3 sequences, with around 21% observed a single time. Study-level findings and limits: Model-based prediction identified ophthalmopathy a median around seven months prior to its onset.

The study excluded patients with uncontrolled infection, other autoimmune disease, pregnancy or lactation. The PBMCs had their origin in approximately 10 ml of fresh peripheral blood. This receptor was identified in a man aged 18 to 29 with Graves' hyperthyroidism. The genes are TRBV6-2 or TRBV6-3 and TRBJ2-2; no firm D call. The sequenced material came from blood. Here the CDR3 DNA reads TGTGCCAGCGGGCAGGAAAACACCGGGGAGCTGTTTTTT. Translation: CASGQENTGELFF.